This T cell receptor beta chain was sequenced in a study of T cells in Graves' hyperthyroidism and ophthalmopathy (dated by TCRdb to the late 2010s). About the investigation overall: Peripheral blood samples were taken at the time of initial diagnosis, prior to any treatment. To identify distinguishing TCR V-J signatures, a discovery cohort of 90 to 100 patients was used, comprising 40 to 45 with Graves' ophthalmopathy and around 60 with stable Graves' hyperthyroidism. Prospective prediction of ophthalmopathy was tested in an independent validation cohort consisting of some 19 hyperthyroidism patients and more than 15 patients who later progressed to ophthalmopathy. The 100 discovery patients were randomly split 7:3 into training and test sets. In roughly six Graves' hyperthyroidism patients, the study also compared T-cell repertoires from thyroid tissue with T-cell repertoires from blood. Following sampling, methimazole starting at 30 mg daily was given to hyperthyroidism patients, and high-dose intravenous methylprednisolone was given to ophthalmopathy patients. According to the paper, TCR Vbeta CDR3 sequencing was carried out on some 140 peripheral blood samples, which came from 40 to 45 ophthalmopathy, roughly 75 hyperthyroidism and some 17 progressor patients.

V is shortened by 5 bases, J by 0 bases, and the region joining them spans 11 bases. Measured from the cysteine to the phenylalanine, the CDR3 is 15 residues long. Of all the DNA, just the CDR3 is kept, 45 bases in frame from base 1. CDR1 and CDR2 (LNHDA, SQIVND) derive from the germline V gene (reference sequence). Amplification of TCR beta CDR3 regions was carried out from RNA transcripts. For the first round of RT-PCR on the TCR CDR3, the HTBI primer set was used together with the Qiagen OneStep RT-PCR kit. Libraries were constructed in a second round of multiplex PCR, after which size selection and purification were carried out. The libraries were sequenced on an Illumina HiSeq2000 using paired-end 100 bp reads. The authors' pipeline ran thus. SOAPnuke was used to process the raw data, throwing out any read that contained adapters or uncalled bases, had a mean Phred below 15, or lacked an exact constant-primer or identifier match. High-quality paired reads were merged using COPE v1.2.5, and each unique nucleotide sequence was defined as a clonotype. Clonotypes were aligned to IMGT TRBV, TRBD and TRBJ reference segments using MiTCR v1.1. Analysis was restricted to V-J combinations with a frequency above 0.0001, which covered about 99% of repertoires. A TCS score was defined as the ratio between F50 (clonal expansion) and ExV (chaos), using BLOSUM62-based TCRdist between CDR3 peptides within each V-J. Welch's t-statistics and random forest reduced roughly 530 V-J features to 13, which were used in a naive Bayes classifier (R e1071). The public reads were reanalyzed by TCRdb: fastp trimming at Q25, MiXCR alignment, in-frame beta chains only. Rows are unified per CDR3 protein, each entry keeping the most common DNA and genes. The V and J calls, along with clone size, are taken from TCRdb and not from the paper's own processing. The sample table records 490,000 or so distinct CDR3 sequences; about 20% of these occur just once. Approximately 49% of the sample rests with the top ten.

In the ophthalmopathy patients, disease was moderately to severely active, with a Clinical Activity Score of 3 or more, a NOSPECS grade of 4 or more, and a duration of less than 3 months. Exclusion was applied to patients with uncontrolled infections, other autoimmune diseases, pregnancy or lactation. Diagnoses relied on clinical symptoms, serum thyroxine and TRAb, thyroid ultrasound and orbital computed tomography. Ficoll-Paque density gradient centrifugation was used to isolate PBMCs from around 9.1 ml of fresh peripheral blood. Total RNA was extracted using Trizol reagent, and RNA quality was assessed on an Agilent 2100 Bioanalyzer. Broad study findings and their caveats: Ophthalmopathy was separated from stable hyperthyroidism by a 13 V-J signature model, with roughly 88% sensitivity and about 81% specificity obtained in cross-validation and 80%/75% obtained in testing. Most expanded thyroid clonotypes (frequency above 0.001) were also detected in blood, a finding suggesting that blood repertoires may reflect thyroid immune responses. Sample size was not statistically predetermined, and blinding of investigators to group allocation was not performed. In validation, the model predicted progression to ophthalmopathy a median of about 6 months before onset, with about 64% sensitivity and more than 72% specificity.

Notes on this clonotype: The clone's antigen remains unknown. No per-base quality is available; no much larger clone lies one base away.

The chain couples TRBV19 to TRBJ1-5, with the identity of the D gene unclear. The source material was blood. The origin of this receptor is a woman aged 70-85 years with Graves' ophthalmopathy. The CDR3 region has the sequence CASSRAHYSNQPQHF. The nucleotide sequence reads TGTGCCAGTAGTCGGGCCCATTATAGCAATCAGCCCCAGCATTTT.